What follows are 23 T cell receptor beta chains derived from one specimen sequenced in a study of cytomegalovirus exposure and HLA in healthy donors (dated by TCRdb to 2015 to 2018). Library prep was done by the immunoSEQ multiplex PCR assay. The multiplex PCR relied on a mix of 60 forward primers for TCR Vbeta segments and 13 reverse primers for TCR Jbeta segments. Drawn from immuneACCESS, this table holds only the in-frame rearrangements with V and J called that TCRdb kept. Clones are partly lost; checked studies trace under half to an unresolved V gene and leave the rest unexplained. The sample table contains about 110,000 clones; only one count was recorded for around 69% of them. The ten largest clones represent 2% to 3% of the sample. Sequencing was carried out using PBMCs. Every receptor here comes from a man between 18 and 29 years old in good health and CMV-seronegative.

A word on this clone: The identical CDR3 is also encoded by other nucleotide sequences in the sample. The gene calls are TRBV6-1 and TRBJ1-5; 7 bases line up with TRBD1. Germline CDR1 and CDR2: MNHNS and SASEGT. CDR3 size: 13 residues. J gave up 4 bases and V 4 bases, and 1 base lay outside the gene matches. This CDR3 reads CASSVQGNQPQHF. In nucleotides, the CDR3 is TGTGCCAGCAGTGTACAGGGGAATCAGCCCCAGCATTTT.

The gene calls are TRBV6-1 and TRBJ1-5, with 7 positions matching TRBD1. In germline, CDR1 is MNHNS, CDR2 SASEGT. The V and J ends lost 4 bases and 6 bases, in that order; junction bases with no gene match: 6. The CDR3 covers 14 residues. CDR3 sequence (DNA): TGTGCCAGCAGTGGGCCGGACAGGCCTCAGCCCCAGCATTTT. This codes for CASSGPDRPQPQHF.

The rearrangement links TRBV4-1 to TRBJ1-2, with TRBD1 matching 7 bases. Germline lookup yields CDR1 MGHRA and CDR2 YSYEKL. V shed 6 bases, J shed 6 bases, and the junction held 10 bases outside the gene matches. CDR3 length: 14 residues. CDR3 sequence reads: CASRLVRDSDGYTF. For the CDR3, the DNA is TGCGCCAGCAGGCTTGTCCGGGACAGCGATGGCTACACCTTC.

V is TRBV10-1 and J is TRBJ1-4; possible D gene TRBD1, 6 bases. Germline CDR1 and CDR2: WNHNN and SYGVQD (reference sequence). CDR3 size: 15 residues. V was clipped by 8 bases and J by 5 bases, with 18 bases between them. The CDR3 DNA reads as TGCGCCAGCCCCGTAGGACAGTCGGAGAATGAAAAACTGTTTTTT. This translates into CASPVGQSENEKLFF.

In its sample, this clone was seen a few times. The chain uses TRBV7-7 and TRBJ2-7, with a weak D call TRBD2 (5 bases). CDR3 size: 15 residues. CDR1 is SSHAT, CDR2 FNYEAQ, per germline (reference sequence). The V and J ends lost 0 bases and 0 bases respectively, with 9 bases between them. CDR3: CASSLATGSSYEQYF. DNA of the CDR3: TGTGCCAGCAGCTTAGCCACGGGAAGCTCCTACGAGCAGTACTTC.

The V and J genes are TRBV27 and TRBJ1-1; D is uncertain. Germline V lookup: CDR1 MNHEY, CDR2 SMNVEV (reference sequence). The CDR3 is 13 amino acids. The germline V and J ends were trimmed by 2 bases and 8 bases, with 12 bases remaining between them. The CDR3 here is CASSLLFPGEAFF. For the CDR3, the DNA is TGTGCCAGCAGTTTACTTTTTCCGGGGGAAGCTTTCTTT.

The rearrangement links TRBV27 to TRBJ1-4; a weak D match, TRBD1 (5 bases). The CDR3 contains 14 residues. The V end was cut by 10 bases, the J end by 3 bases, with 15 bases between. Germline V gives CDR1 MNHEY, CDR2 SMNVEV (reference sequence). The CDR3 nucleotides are TGTGCCACAACGGGGGGACGGGCTAATGAAAAACTGTTTTTT. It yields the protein CATTGGRANEKLFF.

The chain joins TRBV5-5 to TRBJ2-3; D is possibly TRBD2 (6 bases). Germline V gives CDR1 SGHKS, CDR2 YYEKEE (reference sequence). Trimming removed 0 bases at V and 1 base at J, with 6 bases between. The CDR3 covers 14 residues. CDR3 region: CASSLGGGTDTQYF. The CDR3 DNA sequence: TGTGCCAGCAGCTTGGGGGGGGGCACAGATACGCAGTATTTT.

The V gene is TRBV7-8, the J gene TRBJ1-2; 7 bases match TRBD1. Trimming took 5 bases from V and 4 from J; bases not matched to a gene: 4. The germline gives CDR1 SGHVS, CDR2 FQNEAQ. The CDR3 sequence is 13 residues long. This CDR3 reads CASSETGTYGYTF. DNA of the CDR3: TGTGCCAGCAGCGAGACAGGGACCTATGGCTACACCTTC.

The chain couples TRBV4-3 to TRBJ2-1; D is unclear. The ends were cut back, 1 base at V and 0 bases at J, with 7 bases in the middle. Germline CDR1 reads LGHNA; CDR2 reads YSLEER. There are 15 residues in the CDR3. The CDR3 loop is CASSQGPGSYNEQFF. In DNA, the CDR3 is TGCGCCAGCAGCCAAGGGCCGGGCTCCTACAATGAGCAGTTCTTC.

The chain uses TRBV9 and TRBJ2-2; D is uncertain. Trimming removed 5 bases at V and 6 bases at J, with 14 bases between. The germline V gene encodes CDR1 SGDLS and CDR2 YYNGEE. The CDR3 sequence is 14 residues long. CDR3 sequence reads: CASRINAAAGELFF. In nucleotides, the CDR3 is TGTGCCAGCAGGATTAATGCGGCGGCCGGGGAGCTGTTTTTT.

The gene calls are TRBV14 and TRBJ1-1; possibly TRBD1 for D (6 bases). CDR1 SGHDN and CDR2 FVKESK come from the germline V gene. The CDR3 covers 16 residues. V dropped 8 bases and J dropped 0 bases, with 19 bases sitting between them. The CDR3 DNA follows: TGTGCCAGCGCCCCTGGGGGCCCCTCGATGAACACTGAAGCTTTCTTT. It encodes CASAPGGPSMNTEAFF.

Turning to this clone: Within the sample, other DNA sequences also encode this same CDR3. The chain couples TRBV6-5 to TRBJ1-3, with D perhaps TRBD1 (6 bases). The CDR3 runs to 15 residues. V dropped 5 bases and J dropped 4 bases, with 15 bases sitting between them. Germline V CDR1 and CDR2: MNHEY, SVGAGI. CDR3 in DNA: TGTGCCAGCAGTCTTGTGAGGGACAAAGGAAACACCATATATTTT. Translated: CASSLVRDKGNTIYF.

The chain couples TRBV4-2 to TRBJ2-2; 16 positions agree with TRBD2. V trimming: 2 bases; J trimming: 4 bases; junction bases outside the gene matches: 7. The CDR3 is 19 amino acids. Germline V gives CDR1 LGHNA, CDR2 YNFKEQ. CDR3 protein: CASSQPPGLAGGGTGELFF. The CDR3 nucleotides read TGTGCCAGCAGCCAACCCCCGGGACTAGCGGGGGGGGGCACCGGGGAGCTGTTTTTT.

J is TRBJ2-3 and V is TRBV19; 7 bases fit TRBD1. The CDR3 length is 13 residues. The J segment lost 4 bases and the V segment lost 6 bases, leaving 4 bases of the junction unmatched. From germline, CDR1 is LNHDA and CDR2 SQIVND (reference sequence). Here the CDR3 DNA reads TGTGCCAGTAGGACCACAGGGGCAGATACGCAGTATTTT. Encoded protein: CASRTTGADTQYF.

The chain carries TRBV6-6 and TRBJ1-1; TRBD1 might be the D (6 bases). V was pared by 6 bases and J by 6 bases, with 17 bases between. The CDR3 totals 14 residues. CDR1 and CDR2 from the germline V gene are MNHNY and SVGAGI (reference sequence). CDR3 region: CASSPTTGKPEAFF. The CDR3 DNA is TGTGCCAGCAGCCCCACCACAGGGAAGCCTGAAGCTTTCTTT.

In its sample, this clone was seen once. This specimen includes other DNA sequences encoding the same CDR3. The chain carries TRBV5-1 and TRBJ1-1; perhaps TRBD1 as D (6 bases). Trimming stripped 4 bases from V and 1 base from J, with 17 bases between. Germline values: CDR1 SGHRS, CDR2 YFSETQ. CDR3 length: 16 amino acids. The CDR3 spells CASSLPAGAANTEAFF. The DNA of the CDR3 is TGCGCCAGCAGCCTCCCGGCGGGGGCGGCGAACACTGAAGCTTTCTTT.

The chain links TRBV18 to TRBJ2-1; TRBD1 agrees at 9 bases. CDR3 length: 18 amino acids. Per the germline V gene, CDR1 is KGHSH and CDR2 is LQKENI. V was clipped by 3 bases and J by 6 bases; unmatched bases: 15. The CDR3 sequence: CASSPLPSGTGRGNEQFF. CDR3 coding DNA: TGTGCCAGCTCACCCCTCCCCAGCGGGACAGGGAGGGGCAATGAGCAGTTCTTC. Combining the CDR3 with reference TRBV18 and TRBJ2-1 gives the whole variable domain NAGVMQNPRHLVRRRGQEARLRCSPMKGHSHVYWYRQLPEEGLKFMVYLQKENIIDESGMPKERFSAEFPKEGPSILRIQQVVRGDSAAYFCASSPLPSGTGRGNEQFFGPGTRLTVL.

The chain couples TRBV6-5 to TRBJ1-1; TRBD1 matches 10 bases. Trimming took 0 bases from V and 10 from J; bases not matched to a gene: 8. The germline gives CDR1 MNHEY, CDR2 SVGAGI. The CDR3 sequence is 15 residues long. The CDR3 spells CASSYSGGTGDRAFF. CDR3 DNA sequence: TGTGCCAGCAGTTACTCGGGAGGGACAGGGGACCGAGCTTTCTTT.

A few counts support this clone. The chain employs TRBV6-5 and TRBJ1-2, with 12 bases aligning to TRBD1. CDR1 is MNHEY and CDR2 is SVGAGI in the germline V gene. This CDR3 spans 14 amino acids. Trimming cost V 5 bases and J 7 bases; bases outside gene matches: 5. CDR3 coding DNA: TGTGCCAGCAGTGGGACAGGGGGCGTTCGTGGCTACACCTTC. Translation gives CASSGTGGVRGYTF.

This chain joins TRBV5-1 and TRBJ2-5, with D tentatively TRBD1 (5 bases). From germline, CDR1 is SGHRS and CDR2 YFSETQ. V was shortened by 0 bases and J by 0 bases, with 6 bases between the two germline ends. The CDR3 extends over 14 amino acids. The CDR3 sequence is CASSLAGNQETQYF. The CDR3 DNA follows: TGCGCCAGCAGCTTGGCAGGGAACCAAGAGACCCAGTACTTC.

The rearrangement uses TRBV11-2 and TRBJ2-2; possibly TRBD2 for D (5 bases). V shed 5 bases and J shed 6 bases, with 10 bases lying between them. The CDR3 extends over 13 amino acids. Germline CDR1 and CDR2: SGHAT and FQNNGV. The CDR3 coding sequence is TGTGCCAGCAGCCAGGACTGGGCCGGGGAGCTGTTTTTT. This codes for CASSQDWAGELFF.

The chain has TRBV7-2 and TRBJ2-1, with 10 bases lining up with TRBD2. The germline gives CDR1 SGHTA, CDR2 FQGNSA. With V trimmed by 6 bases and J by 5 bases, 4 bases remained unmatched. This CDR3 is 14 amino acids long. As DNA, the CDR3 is TGTGCCAGCAGGTGGACTAGCGGAGACAATGAGCAGTTCTTC. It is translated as CASRWTSGDNEQFF.